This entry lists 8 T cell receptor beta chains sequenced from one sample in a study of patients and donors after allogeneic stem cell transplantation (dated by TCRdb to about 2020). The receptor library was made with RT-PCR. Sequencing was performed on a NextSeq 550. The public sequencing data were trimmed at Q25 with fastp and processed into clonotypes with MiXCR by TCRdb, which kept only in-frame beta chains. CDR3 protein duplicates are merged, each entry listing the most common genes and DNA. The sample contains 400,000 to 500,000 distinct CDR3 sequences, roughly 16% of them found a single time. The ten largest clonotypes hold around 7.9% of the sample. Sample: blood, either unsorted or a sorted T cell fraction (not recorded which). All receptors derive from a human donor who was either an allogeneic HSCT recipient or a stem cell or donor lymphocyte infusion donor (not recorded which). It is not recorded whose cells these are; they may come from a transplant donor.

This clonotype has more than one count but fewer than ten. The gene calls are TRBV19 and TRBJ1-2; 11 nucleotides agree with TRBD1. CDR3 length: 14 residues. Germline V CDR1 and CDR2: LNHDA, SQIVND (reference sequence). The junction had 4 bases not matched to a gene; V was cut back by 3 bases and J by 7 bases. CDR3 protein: CASSIGQGAGGYTF. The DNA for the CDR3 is TGTGCCAGTAGTATCGGACAGGGGGCAGGTGGCTACACCTTC.

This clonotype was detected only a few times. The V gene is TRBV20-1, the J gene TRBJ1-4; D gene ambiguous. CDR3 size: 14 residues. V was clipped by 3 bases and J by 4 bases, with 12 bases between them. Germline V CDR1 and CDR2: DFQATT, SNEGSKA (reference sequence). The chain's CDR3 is CSASDPGSNEKLFF. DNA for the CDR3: TGCAGTGCTAGTGATCCGGGAAGTAATGAAAAACTGTTTTTT.

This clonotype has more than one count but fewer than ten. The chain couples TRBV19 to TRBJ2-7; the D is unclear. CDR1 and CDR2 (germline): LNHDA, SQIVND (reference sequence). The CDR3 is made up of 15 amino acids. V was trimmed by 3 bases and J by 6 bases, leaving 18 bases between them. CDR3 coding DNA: TGTGCCAGTAGTATGGGTCTAGTCAGTCTCGGCGAGCAGTACTTC. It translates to CASSMGLVSLGEQYF.

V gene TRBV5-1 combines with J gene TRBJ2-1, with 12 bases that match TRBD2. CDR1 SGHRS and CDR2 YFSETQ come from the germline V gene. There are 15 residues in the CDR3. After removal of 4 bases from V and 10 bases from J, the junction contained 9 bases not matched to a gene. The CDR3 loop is CASSPGTSGPREQFF. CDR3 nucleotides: TGCGCCAGCAGCCCGGGGACTAGCGGGCCTCGAGAGCAGTTCTTC.

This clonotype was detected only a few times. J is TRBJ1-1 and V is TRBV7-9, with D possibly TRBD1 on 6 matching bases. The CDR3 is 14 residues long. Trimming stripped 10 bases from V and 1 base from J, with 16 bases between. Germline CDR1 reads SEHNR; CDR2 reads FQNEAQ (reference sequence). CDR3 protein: CATQRGAANTEAFF. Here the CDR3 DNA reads TGTGCCACACAAAGGGGGGCCGCGAACACTGAAGCTTTCTTT.

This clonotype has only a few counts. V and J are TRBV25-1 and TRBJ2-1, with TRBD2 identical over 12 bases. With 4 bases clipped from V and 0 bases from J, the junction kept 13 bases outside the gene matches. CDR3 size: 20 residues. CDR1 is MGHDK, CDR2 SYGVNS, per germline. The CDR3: CASSGTTSGGPTLSYNEQFF. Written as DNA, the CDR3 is TGTGCCAGCAGTGGAACTACTAGCGGGGGGCCTACCCTCTCCTACAATGAGCAGTTCTTC.

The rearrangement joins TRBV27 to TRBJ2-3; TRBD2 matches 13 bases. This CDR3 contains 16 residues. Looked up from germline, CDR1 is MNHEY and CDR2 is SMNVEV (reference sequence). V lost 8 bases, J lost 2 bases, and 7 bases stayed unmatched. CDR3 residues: CASGPGTSGNTDTQYF. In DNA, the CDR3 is TGTGCCAGCGGGCCCGGGACTAGCGGGAACACAGATACGCAGTATTTT.

The CDR3 DNA sequence: TGTGCCAGCAGCCTGTCGGAAGGTGGGGAGCAGTACTTC. Translated: CASSLSEGGEQYF. This chain connects TRBV7-9 to TRBJ2-7; D is undetermined. CDR3 length: 13 amino acids. The germline V gene has CDR1 SEHNR and CDR2 FQNEAQ (reference sequence). V dropped 5 bases and J dropped 7 bases, with 15 bases sitting between them.